The 25 T cell receptor beta chains below come from one sample, sequenced in a study of cytomegalovirus exposure and HLA in healthy donors. A multiplex PCR was run with 60 Vbeta primers and 13 Jbeta primers. TCRdb's table, derived via immunoSEQ multiplex PCR, lists solely in-frame clones and lacks some. Among 100,000 to 150,000 clones, about 85% were seen once, and the ten largest hold around 1.7%. The sequenced sample was PBMCs. The source of these receptors is a boy younger than 18 in good health and CMV-seronegative.

This clone has just a few counts. The CDR3 sequence: CATSRVVGAKGSYGYTF. In nucleotides, the CDR3 is TGTGCCACCAGCAGAGTGGTAGGGGCGAAAGGGTCATATGGCTACACCTTC. This chain links TRBV15 with TRBJ1-2; D possibly corresponds to TRBD1 (5 bases). The CDR3 sequence is 17 residues long. Trimming left V 1 base short and J 5 bases short, with 20 bases between. The germline V gene encodes CDR1 LNHNV and CDR2 YYDKDF (reference sequence).

V is TRBV7-2 and J is TRBJ2-7; the match to TRBD1 covers 11 bases. Per germline, CDR1 SGHTA and CDR2 FQGNSA. CDR3 size: 15 residues. Losses at the gene ends were 0 bases for V and 5 bases for J; bases not matched to a gene: 3. The CDR3 DNA reads TGTGCCAGCAGCTTAGCAGGACAGGGGGCCAACGAGCAGTACTTC. The encoded protein is CASSLAGQGANEQYF. The complete variable domain, with remaining parts taken from reference TRBV7-2 and TRBJ2-7, reads GAGVSQSPSNKVTEKGKDVELRCDPISGHTALYWYRQSLGQGLEFLIYFQGNSAPDKSGLPSDRFSAERTGGSVSTLTIQRTQQEDSAVYLCASSLAGQGANEQYFGPGTRLTVT.

The CDR3 region is CASSQVYGASEYF. CDR3 nucleotide sequence: TGCGCCAGCAGCCAAGTGTATGGGGCCTCAGAGTACTTC. This sequence joins TRBV4-3 and TRBJ2-5, with D possibly being TRBD1 (5 bases). The CDR3 has 13 amino acids. CDR1 and CDR2 (germline): LGHNA, YSLEER. V lost 1 base and J lost 12, with 15 bases in between.

This sequence joins TRBV19 and TRBJ1-5, with D maybe TRBD1 (6 bases). The CDR3 is 15 residues long. The V and J ends lost 2 bases and 4 bases respectively, with 12 bases between them. Germline V gene lookup returns CDR1 LNHDA and CDR2 SQIVND (reference sequence). The CDR3 region has the DNA TGTGCCAGTAGTATATCGGCAGGGGATAATCAGCCCCAGCATTTT. Its protein is CASSISAGDNQPQHF.

A few counts support this clone. CDR3 in amino acids: CASSLVNEQYF. The DNA of the CDR3 is TGTGCCAGCAGCTTGGTAAACGAGCAGTACTTC. The chain carries TRBV5-6 and TRBJ2-7; D is ambiguous. V shed 0 bases and J shed 5 bases, with 3 bases lying between them. CDR3 length: 11 amino acids. The germline CDR1 and CDR2 sequences are SGHDT and YYEEEE.

The rearrangement links TRBV9 to TRBJ2-1, with 7 bases matching TRBD2. The CDR3 length is 15 residues. V dropped 5 bases and J dropped 5; count of bases not matched to a gene: 10. From germline, CDR1 is SGDLS and CDR2 YYNGEE. The CDR3 spells CASSMGGLPHNEQFF. The CDR3 DNA sequence: TGTGCCAGCAGTATGGGGGGACTACCTCACAATGAGCAGTTCTTC.

This chain uses TRBV2 with TRBJ2-2, with 9 positions matching TRBD1. From germline, CDR1 is SNHLY and CDR2 FYNNEI. After removal of 4 bases from V and 3 bases from J, the junction contained 9 bases not matched to a gene. The CDR3 length is 17 residues. The DNA of the CDR3 is TGTGCCAGCAGTGCTGCCGGGACAGGGCGTGACACCGGGGAGCTGTTTTTT. Protein product: CASSAAGTGRDTGELFF.

V gene TRBV11-3 combines with J gene TRBJ2-3; 9 bases align to TRBD2. The V gene end was trimmed by 4 bases and the J gene end by 3 bases; junction bases not matched to a gene: 8. The CDR3 totals 16 residues. Germline V gene sequence: CDR1 SGHNT, CDR2 YENEEA. CDR3: CASSSSLAGLTDTQYF. DNA of the CDR3: TGTGCCAGCAGCTCCTCACTAGCGGGCTTAACAGATACGCAGTATTTT. Based on the CDR3 plus reference TRBV11-3 and TRBJ2-3, the full variable domain is EAGVVQSPRYKIIEKKQPVAFWCNPISGHNTLYWYLQNLGQGPELLIRYENEEAVDDSQLPKDRFSAERLKGVDSTLKIQPAELGDSAVYLCASSSSLAGLTDTQYFGPGTRLTVL.

The chain has TRBV5-6 and TRBJ2-7; 8 nucleotides agree with TRBD1. Germline CDR1 is SGHDT and CDR2 is YYEEEE. This CDR3 spans 15 amino acids. V trimming: 1 base; J trimming: 3 bases; junction bases outside the gene matches: 6. CDR3: CASSLSLGQGYEQYF. DNA of the CDR3: TGTGCCAGCAGCTTGAGTCTCGGACAGGGCTACGAGCAGTACTTC.

The chain combines TRBV19 with TRBJ1-1; 9 nucleotides match TRBD1. The germline V gene has CDR1 LNHDA and CDR2 SQIVND (reference sequence). This CDR3 comprises 14 residues. The V and J ends lost 5 bases and 11 bases, in that order; junction bases with no gene match: 12. CDR3 loop: CASSAGQGVVEAFF. The CDR3 coding sequence is TGTGCCAGTAGTGCGGGACAGGGAGTTGTGGAGGCTTTCTTT. The whole variable domain, filled in from reference TRBV19 and TRBJ1-1, reads DGGITQSPKYLFRKEGQNVTLSCEQNLNHDAMYWYRQDPGQGLRLIYYSQIVNDFQKGDIAEGYSVSREKKESFPLTVTSAQKNPTAFYLCASSAGQGVVEAFFGQGTRLTVV.

This chain uses TRBV5-4 with TRBJ2-1, with 7 bases lining up with TRBD2. J was trimmed by 7 bases and V by 6 bases; bases with no gene match: 7. The CDR3 contains 13 residues. In germline, CDR1 is SGHNT, CDR2 YYREEE (reference sequence). CDR3 in DNA: TGTGCCAGCAACCGGGGGGATAGGAATGAGCAGTTCTTC. Translation gives CASNRGDRNEQFF.

The chain has TRBV19 and TRBJ2-1, with TRBD1 matching over 9 bases. Germline CDR1 LNHDA, CDR2 SQIVND (reference sequence). The CDR3 contains 15 residues. With V trimmed by 7 bases and J by 8 bases, 12 bases remained unmatched. CDR3 DNA: TGTGCCAGTACCGAAAACGACAGGGGGAGGGATGAGCAGTTCTTC. Its translation: CASTENDRGRDEQFF. The full variable domain, completed using reference TRBV19 and TRBJ2-1, is DGGITQSPKYLFRKEGQNVTLSCEQNLNHDAMYWYRQDPGQGLRLIYYSQIVNDFQKGDIAEGYSVSREKKESFPLTVTSAQKNPTAFYLCASTENDRGRDEQFFGPGTRLTVL.

About this clone itself: Mismatch with germline at one junction end may stem from a read error. V and J are TRBV7-9 and TRBJ1-1; no firm D call. Germline-derived CDR1 and CDR2 are SEHNR and FQNEAQ (reference sequence). The CDR3 has 12 residues. The CDR3 nucleotides read TGTTCCAGCAGCTTAGTCCAGACTGAAGCTTTCTTT. This sequence encodes CSSSLVQTEAFF. The whole variable domain, filled in from reference TRBV7-9 and TRBJ1-1, reads DTGVSQNPRHKITKRGQNVTFRCDPISEHNRLYWYRQTLGQGPEFLTYFQNEAQLEKSRLLSDRFSAERPKGSFSTLEIQRTEQGDSAMYLCSSSLVQTEAFFGQGTRLTVV.

The chain is built from TRBV7-2 and TRBJ2-7, with 8 bases matching TRBD1. V was pared by 4 bases and J by 9 bases, with 8 bases of the junction left unmatched. The CDR3 extends over 13 amino acids. The germline V gene has CDR1 SGHTA and CDR2 FQGNSA. The CDR3 protein is CASSSKGQGGQYF. The CDR3 region has the DNA TGTGCCAGCAGCTCCAAAGGACAGGGAGGGCAGTACTTC.

This clone was observed once. The chain joins TRBV7-2 to TRBJ1-6, with TRBD1 identical over 10 bases. The V gene end was trimmed by 6 bases and the J gene end by 8 bases; junction bases not matched to a gene: 7. Germline assignment: CDR1 SGHTA and CDR2 FQGNSA. The CDR3 runs 15 residues. The CDR3 DNA reads TGTGCCAGCAGACAGACAGGGGGCCAAGATTCACCCCTCCACTTT. Translation gives CASRQTGGQDSPLHF.

This sequence joins TRBV4-3 and TRBJ2-3, with 7 bases that match TRBD2. The J segment lost 3 bases and the V segment lost 4 bases, leaving 7 bases of the junction unmatched. Germline CDR1 LGHNA, CDR2 YSLEER. The CDR3 is made up of 15 amino acids. Written as DNA, the CDR3 is TGCGCCAGCAGCCCCTCGGGGGGAGGGACAGATACGCAGTATTTT. Its translation: CASSPSGGGTDTQYF.

The count of this clone is one. This chain links TRBV14 with TRBJ1-2; possible D gene TRBD1, 5 bases. Germline values: CDR1 SGHDN, CDR2 FVKESK. The CDR3 runs to 15 residues. Trimming removed 3 bases at V and 0 bases at J, with 11 bases between. The CDR3 spells CASSQFDSSNYGYTF. DNA of the CDR3: TGTGCCAGCAGCCAGTTCGACAGTTCTAACTATGGCTACACCTTC.

The CDR3 spells CASSSRPGLITDTQYF. The CDR3 DNA sequence: TGTGCCAGCAGCTCACGACCGGGACTCATCACAGATACGCAGTATTTT. V and J are TRBV7-2 and TRBJ2-3; D might be TRBD2 (6 bases). CDR1 SGHTA and CDR2 FQGNSA come from the germline V gene. This CDR3 region has 16 residues. Trimming left V 4 bases short and J 2 bases short, with 16 bases between.

The chain is built from TRBV9 and TRBJ2-5, with D perhaps TRBD2 (6 bases). The CDR3 is made up of 15 amino acids. Trimming removed 3 bases at V and 0 bases at J, with 12 bases between. Germline V gives CDR1 SGDLS, CDR2 YYNGEE. CDR3 nucleotides: TGTGCCAGCAGCGGCCGTACGGGAGACCAAGAGACCCAGTACTTC. It is translated as CASSGRTGDQETQYF.

This chain uses TRBV18 with TRBJ1-1, with D possibly TRBD1 on 6 matching bases. In germline, CDR1 is KGHSH, CDR2 LQKENI. The CDR3 is made up of 15 amino acids. V lost 3 bases and J 4 bases, leaving 15 bases between the germline ends. CDR3 bases: TGTGCCAGCTCACCCTTGTCCCCCAGGGGCACTGAAGCTTTCTTT. Protein: CASSPLSPRGTEAFF.

The CDR3 region is CASSLTTGYLEAFF. CDR3 nucleotide sequence: TGTGCCAGCAGCTTGACGACAGGGTACCTTGAAGCTTTCTTT. This sequence joins TRBV7-2 and TRBJ1-1; 7 nucleotides match TRBD1. Trimming removed 3 bases from V and 7 bases from J; junction bases left unmatched: 8. CDR3 length: 14 amino acids. Germline lookup yields CDR1 SGHTA and CDR2 FQGNSA.

The CDR3 sequence: CASSAIPGQEAFF. Written as DNA, the CDR3 is TGTGCCAGCAGCGCCATACCGGGACAGGAAGCTTTCTTT. The chain is built from TRBV9 and TRBJ1-1; 7 bases align to TRBD1. CDR1 is SGDLS, CDR2 YYNGEE, per germline. V dropped 3 bases and J dropped 8; count of bases not matched to a gene: 7. The CDR3 sequence is 13 residues long.

The V call is TRBV5-1, the J call TRBJ1-6; D unresolved. Germline V lookup: CDR1 SGHRS, CDR2 YFSETQ. V shed 2 bases and J shed 5 bases, with 8 bases lying between them. This CDR3 comprises 14 residues. This chain's CDR3 is CASSFGRNNSPLHF. As DNA, the CDR3 is TGCGCCAGCAGCTTTGGCAGAAATAATTCACCCCTCCACTTT.

V usage is TRBV5-4 and J usage is TRBJ1-2; possibly TRBD1 for D (5 bases). Trimming removed 4 bases at V and 1 base at J, with 11 bases between. CDR1 and CDR2 (germline): SGHNT, YYREEE (reference sequence). The CDR3 is 14 residues long. Here the CDR3 reads CASSRGIDNYGYTF. The CDR3 DNA sequence: TGTGCCAGCAGCAGGGGAATAGATAACTATGGCTACACCTTC.

This chain uses TRBV14 with TRBJ2-3, with D possibly matching TRBD1 (6 bases). Germline-derived CDR1 and CDR2 are SGHDN and FVKESK. The CDR3 runs 14 residues. Between the trimmed V and J ends, which lost 8 bases and 2 bases, there was a span of 14 bases. The DNA for the CDR3 is TGTGCCAGCTCTCGGGGACACCTCACAGATACGCAGTATTTT. Encoded protein: CASSRGHLTDTQYF. Combining the CDR3 with reference TRBV14 and TRBJ2-3 gives the whole variable domain EAGVTQFPSHSVIEKGQTVTLRCDPISGHDNLYWYRRVMGKEIKFLLHFVKESKQDESGMPNNRFLAERTGGTYSTLKVQPAELEDSGVYFCASSRGHLTDTQYFGPGTRLTVL.